This TCR beta chain was recorded in a study of cytomegalovirus exposure and HLA in healthy donors. Notes on this clone: Its antigen is not known.

Trimming removed 0 bases at V and 2 bases at J, with 5 bases between. CDR3 length: 14 residues. From germline, CDR1 is MNHNY and CDR2 SVGAGI (reference sequence). The assay was immunoSEQ multiplex PCR, and TCRdb's table has in-frame clones only and misses some. The sample holds some 350,000 clones, roughly 87% seen once. Study-level points and caveats: Reported results showed that the classifier diagnosed cytomegalovirus status with high specificity and sensitivity. In vitro work confirmed that a few CMV-associated chains recognize CMV antigens. There were some 150 TCR beta chains listed as cytomegalovirus-associated.

This clonotype was obtained from a woman aged 25 to 39 in good health and CMV-seropositive. The sample was PBMCs. The chain recombines TRBV6-6 with TRBJ1-5; the D gene is possibly TRBD1 (5 bases). The CDR3 loop reads CASSYSGGNQPQHF. The CDR3 coding sequence is TGTGCCAGCAGTTACTCAGGGGGCAATCAGCCCCAGCATTTT.